A single sample gave rise to the 2 T cell receptor beta chains below, sequenced in a study of blood T cell repertoires in COVID-19. Clones were sequenced by immunoSEQ multiplex PCR, and TCRdb holds only the in-frame ones, with some missing. This table holds about 220,000 clones, approximately 81% found once. Sequenced: peripheral blood. These receptors originate from a woman aged 55-69 years who had recovered from COVID-19.

The V call is TRBV5-4, the J call TRBJ1-1; maybe TRBD1 (6 bases). The CDR3 is 15 residues long. Between the trimmed V and J ends, which lost 4 bases and 6 bases, there was a span of 19 bases. Germline lookup yields CDR1 SGHNT and CDR2 YYREEE (reference sequence). The CDR3 sequence is CASSRLDSGIAEAFF. The CDR3 DNA reads TGTGCCAGCAGCCGGCTGGACAGTGGAATCGCTGAAGCTTTCTTT.

The rearrangement joins TRBV5-5 to TRBJ2-7, with D maybe TRBD2 (7 bases). Germline V gives CDR1 SGHKS, CDR2 YYEKEE (reference sequence). Trimming took off 0 bases at V and 6 bases at J, with 16 bases between the two ends. This CDR3 comprises 15 residues. Written as DNA, the CDR3 is TGTGCCAGCAGCTTGGTTGCGGGGGCGATGGGCGAGCAGTACTTC. The encoded protein is CASSLVAGAMGEQYF.